This T cell receptor (beta chain) originates from a study of quantifying T cell responses using KT2 cells. Study in general: TCR alpha and beta constant-region primers primed reverse transcription of RNA.

Each cDNA got a UMI-containing oligo ligated at its 3' end. First-round PCR used 3 to 4 cycles and beta primers RC1.1 and RC1.2 covering TRBC1 and TRBC2. Each CDR3 protein gets one entry after TCRdb re-called the UMI-ligation and nested PCR reads with MiXCR. The sample contains 25,000 to 35,000 distinct CDR3 sequences, under 13% of which appear only once. Known numbers of the T cell clone KT2 were added to PBMC. KT2 cells were mixed with fixed PBMC numbers at varying ratios. Notes on the study in general: Even the lowest spike-in, about one KT2 cell per 100,000 PBMC, yielded detectable KT2 sequences. KT2 sequence counts showed saturation when very many KT2 cells were spiked in.

The V end was cut by 4 bases, the J end by 5 bases, with 17 bases between. Germline lookup yields CDR1 SGHTA and CDR2 FQGNSA. This CDR3 is built from 15 residues. This clonotype has a handful of counts. What it recognizes is unknown. The material sequenced was PBMCs spiked with cells of the T cell clone KT2. The chain carries TRBV7-2 and TRBJ1-1; the D is unclear. The clonotype was recovered from a human donor. The CDR3 DNA reads TGTGCCAGCAGCTCTCGTGGAGGGTGGGGAACTGAAGCTTTCTTT. This codes for CASSSRGGWGTEAFF.